This TCR beta chain is drawn from a study of Graves' ophthalmopathy and Graves' hyperthyroidism. Study results and caveats: Classification of ophthalmopathy versus stable hyperthyroidism by a 13-signature model yielded roughly 86% sensitivity and roughly 81% specificity.

Amplification of TCR beta CDR3 regions used RNA transcripts. RT-PCR was first run with HTBI primers, then multiplex PCR in a second round. Via MiXCR, TCRdb re-called the multiplex PCR reads, giving one row per CDR3 protein. The sample lists under 350,000 distinct CDR3 sequences, about a sixth occurring once. Turning to this clonotype: Its antigen is as yet unknown.

CDR1 and CDR2 (germline): MNHEY, SMNVEV (reference sequence). The CDR3 runs 14 residues. V was pared by 3 bases and J by 4 bases, with 9 bases between. Diagnosis relied on clinical symptoms, serum thyroxine, TRAb, thyroid ultrasound and orbital computed tomography. The TCR was taken from an adult man with Graves' ophthalmopathy. The chain recombines TRBV27 with TRBJ2-2, with D unresolved. The sequenced sample consisted of peripheral blood. This CDR3 is CASSFITRTGELFF. CDR3 nucleotide sequence: TGTGCCAGCAGTTTTATCACCCGCACCGGGGAGCTGTTTTTT.